Below are 6 T cell receptor beta chains sequenced from a single sample in a study of OX40 agonist ivuxolimab in advanced cancers. Libraries were prepared through the immunoSEQ multiplex PCR assay. Here the immuneACCESS table is served through TCRdb, limited to in-frame sequences with V and J called. Missing clones are a known gap in these copies; in checked studies unresolved V genes cover under half, and the rest lacks a known reason. This sample has 100,000 to 150,000 clones in its table, and just under 95% of those were observed once. 0.8% to 1% of the sample rests with the top ten. The sample was CD4+ or CD8+ T cells sorted from blood, taken in a trial of the OX40 agonist ivuxolimab. All receptors derive from an adult with an advanced solid tumor such as melanoma, head and neck, liver or kidney cancer.

CDR3 sequence reads: CASRAGTGVGQPQHF. The CDR3 coding sequence is TGTGCCAGCAGGGCCGGGACAGGGGTAGGTCAGCCCCAGCATTTT. V usage is TRBV2 and J usage is TRBJ1-5, with 10 nucleotides matching TRBD1. The V and J ends lost 6 bases and 6 bases, in that order; junction bases with no gene match: 8. The V gene's germline CDR1 is SNHLY and CDR2 FYNNEI. The CDR3 loop spans 15 amino acids. Full variable domain (rest looked up from reference TRBV2 and TRBJ1-5): EPEVTQTPSHQVTQMGQEVILRCVPISNHLYFYWYRQILGQKVEFLVSFYNNEISEKSEIFDDQFSVERPDGSNFTLKIRSTKLEDSAMYFCASRAGTGVGQPQHFGDGTRLSIL.

The table lists this clone with many counts. The chain uses TRBV28 and TRBJ2-2, with 7 bases lining up with TRBD1. This CDR3 is 14 amino acids long. The V segment lost 5 bases and the J segment 3 bases; nucleotides outside the gene matches: 3. Germline V lookup: CDR1 MDHEN, CDR2 SYDVKM. CDR3 amino acids: CASSVGTDTGELFF. Here the CDR3 DNA reads TGTGCCAGCAGTGTTGGGACAGACACCGGGGAGCTGTTTTTT.

This chain uses TRBV7-6 with TRBJ2-1; 10 positions agree with TRBD2. The CDR3 has 20 residues. V trimming: 2 bases; J trimming: 1 base; junction bases outside the gene matches: 14. CDR1 is SGHVS, CDR2 FNYEAQ, per germline. The CDR3 sequence is CASSLPSSGSRGSSYNEQFF. CDR3 in DNA: TGTGCCAGCAGCTTACCGTCTAGCGGGAGTAGGGGGTCGTCCTACAATGAGCAGTTCTTC.

V and J are TRBV9 and TRBJ1-2; no clear D. V lost 2 bases, J lost 4 bases, and 12 bases lay in between. The germline gives CDR1 SGDLS, CDR2 YYNGEE. The CDR3 is 14 amino acids. The CDR3 DNA reads TGTGCCAGCAGCGTGGGCGGGAACCCCTATGGCTACACCTTC. This translates into CASSVGGNPYGYTF.

In regard to this clone: One end of the junction fails to match germline, which may point to a read error. This rearrangement joins TRBV6-1 to TRBJ1-4; 9 positions agree with TRBD1. The CDR3 runs to 13 residues. Germline V gene sequence: CDR1 MNHNS, CDR2 SASEGT. The CDR3 DNA reads TGTGCCAGCAGTGTGGGACAGGGAGGCGACTCGGTTTTT. This gives the protein CASSVGQGGDSVF.

This chain connects TRBV19 to TRBJ2-2; 8 nucleotides match TRBD2. Per the germline V gene, CDR1 is LNHDA and CDR2 is SQIVND (reference sequence). Germline trimming cut 5 bases from V and 1 base from J; bases unmatched to any gene: 21. The CDR3 is 21 residues long. CDR3 protein: CASSFGPGLGREGRNTGELFF. CDR3 DNA sequence: TGTGCCAGTAGTTTTGGCCCGGGACTAGGCAGGGAAGGGAGGAACACCGGGGAGCTGTTTTTT.